The source of this TCR beta chain is a study of HIV-infected patients and healthy controls. This clonotype has at least ten counts. TCRdb re-derived calls from the 5' RACE reads in MiXCR, one entry per CDR3 protein. The sample lists about 67,000 distinct CDR3 sequences, about 16% seen once, with approximately 6% in the top ten. This CDR3 contains 14 residues. V was pared by 2 bases and J by 6 bases, with 10 bases between. The germline CDR1 and CDR2 sequences are SGHTA and FQGNSA. The rearrangement joins TRBV7-2 to TRBJ2-2; the D is unclear. This TCR was sampled from a human donor in good health. Sequencing was performed on CD4+ T cells from blood. The CDR3 region is CASSLTTMAGELFF. The DNA for the CDR3 is TGTGCCAGCAGCTTAACGACAATGGCCGGGGAGCTGTTTTTT.